A selection of T cell receptor beta chains follows, all from one sample in a study of blood T cell repertoires in COVID-19. Using immunoSEQ multiplex PCR, the repertoire was profiled, and TCRdb retains in-frame clones only, with some absent. The repertoire consists of approximately 300,000 clones, with around 86% occurring once and the leading ten covering about 5.2%. The specimen sequenced was PBMCs or T cells enriched from blood (not recorded which). The receptors come from a man aged 55 to 70 who had recovered from COVID-19. Each CDR3 is given with its conserved first and last residue. Each record gives: CDR3 DNA, CDR3 protein, V gene, clone size, CDR3 length, J gene, D gene. The D gene is left open where the match is weak. Rows give clone size only sometimes, using once, few, many, or a class for an expanded clone.

TGTGCCTGGAGTCCACTACCGGGACTAGGTGAGCACGAGCAGTACTTC,CAWSPLPGLGEHEQYF,TRBV30,-,16,TRBJ2-7,TRBD2
TGCGCCAGCAGCTCGCACGGGACTAGCGGGGCCTACAATGAGCAGTTCTTC,CASSSHGTSGAYNEQFF,TRBV5-1,-,17,TRBJ2-1,TRBD2
TGTGCCAGCACCCTCAGGTCTGGACACCAACGACCTAGTAACTATGGCTACACCTTC,CASTLRSGHQRPSNYGYTF,TRBV27,-,19,TRBJ1-2,-
TGCGCCAGCAGCCATGGGACCGGGACTAGCATAACCTACGAGCAGTACTTC,CASSHGTGTSITYEQYF,TRBV5-1,-,17,TRBJ2-7,TRBD2
TGTGCCAGCAGCTACCGGGAGGTCACCGGAACAGATACGCAGTATTTT,CASSYREVTGTDTQYF,TRBV7-9,-,16,TRBJ2-3,TRBD2
TGCGCCAGCAGCTTGATAGTAGGGGGTGGAGGCTACGAGCAGTACTTC,CASSLIVGGGGYEQYF,TRBV5-1,-,16,TRBJ2-7,-
TGCGCCAGCAGCTTAGCGGGACAGGGAAGCACTGAAGCTTTCTTT,CASSLAGQGSTEAFF,TRBV5-1,-,15,TRBJ1-1,TRBD1
TGTGCCAGTTTACTCCTAGCGGGAGGTACAGATACGCAGTATTTT,CASLLLAGGTDTQYF,TRBV28,-,15,TRBJ2-3,TRBD2
TGTGCCAGCAGCCCCAGAGCCGGGACAGGGAGCTCCTACGAGCAGTACTTC,CASSPRAGTGSSYEQYF,TRBV7-9,-,17,TRBJ2-7,TRBD1
TGTGCCAGCAGCCAATTGTTATACAGTTCAGCTTTCTTT,CASSQLLYSSAFF,TRBV14,-,13,TRBJ1-1,-
TGTGCCACCTTACGGGCGGGTCTCGGCTATGGCTACACCTTC,CATLRAGLGYGYTF,TRBV28,-,14,TRBJ1-2,-
TGTGCCAGCAGTGGGAGGGGAGGGGACACTAGTCAGCCCCAGCATTTT,CASSGRGGDTSQPQHF,TRBV28,-,16,TRBJ1-5,-
TGTGCCAGCAGCTTAGTCCGTGATGAGCAGTTCTTC,CASSLVRDEQFF,TRBV7-9,-,12,TRBJ2-1,-
TGTGCCAGCAGCCCCCCGTCTCGAGCTAACTATGGCTACACCTTC,CASSPPSRANYGYTF,TRBV11-2,once,15,TRBJ1-2,-
TGTGCCAGCAGCTTGGATGAGGGACAGGGGATTTCGCCCCTCCACTTT,CASSLDEGQGISPLHF,TRBV5-4,-,16,TRBJ1-6,TRBD1
TGCGCCAGCAGCCTCTACAGGGGGGACTATGGCTACACCTTC,CASSLYRGDYGYTF,TRBV4-3,-,14,TRBJ1-2,TRBD1
TGTGCCACCAGTTTTCCGGGTGCCAGAGATGAGCAGTTCTTC,CATSFPGARDEQFF,TRBV24-1,-,14,TRBJ2-1,-
TGTGCCAGCAGTGAAACAGGGTATCTATCCGGAAACACCATATATTTT,CASSETGYLSGNTIYF,TRBV6-1,-,16,TRBJ1-3,-
TGTGCCAGCAGTCGGGACAGACTCTATGGCTACACCTTC,CASSRDRLYGYTF,TRBV12-3/TRBV12-4,-,13,TRBJ1-2,TRBD1
TGTGCCATCACCTCGGGACAGGGGGCTGAAGAGAACTATGGCTACACCTTC,CAITSGQGAEENYGYTF,TRBV10-3,-,17,TRBJ1-2,TRBD1
TGTGCCAGTAGCCCCGTCCTCGGCAGCACCAACATAGCGCAGTACTTC,CASSPVLGSTNIAQYF,TRBV19,-,16,TRBJ2-7,-
TGTGCCAGCAGCTTAGCGGGAGTCGCAGATACGCAGTATTTT,CASSLAGVADTQYF,TRBV7-8,-,14,TRBJ2-3,-
TGTGCCAGCAGCCGGACTAGCGGAAGCCAAGAGACCCAGTACTTC,CASSRTSGSQETQYF,TRBV5-8,-,15,TRBJ2-5,TRBD2
TGTGCCAGCAGTGTAGAGACAGGGATTAATCAGCCCCAGCATTTT,CASSVETGINQPQHF,TRBV2,-,15,TRBJ1-5,TRBD1
TGTGCCAGCAGCTTTGGGGCCACAACTAATGAAAAACTGTTTTTT,CASSFGATTNEKLFF,TRBV7-9,-,15,TRBJ1-4,-
TGTGCCAGCAGCGTAGGCGGGGGTGGTCAGCCCCAGCATTTT,CASSVGGGGQPQHF,TRBV9,-,14,TRBJ1-5,-
TGCAGCGTTGAAGGTTTACCGGGACAGGGGGCCGCTGAAGCTTTCTTT,CSVEGLPGQGAAEAFF,TRBV29-1,-,16,TRBJ1-1,TRBD1
TGTGCCAGCTCGCCAGGGACAAGAATCCACCAAGAGACCCAGTACTTC,CASSPGTRIHQETQYF,TRBV18,-,16,TRBJ2-5,-
TGCGCCAGCAGCTTAATGGACACTCTCTACCAAGAGACCCAGTACTTC,CASSLMDTLYQETQYF,TRBV5-1,-,16,TRBJ2-5,-
TGTGCCAGCAGTCCGTACCGGGGTGACACAGATACGCAGTATTTT,CASSPYRGDTDTQYF,TRBV6-5,-,15,TRBJ2-3,-
TGTGCCAGCAGCCCCGAGGGACAGGGTCAAAGGGGGATGACTTTC,CASSPEGQGQRGMTF,TRBV9,once,15,TRBJ2-6,TRBD1
TGTGCCAGCAGCTTAGAACAGGGGATTCGGTATGGCTACACCTTC,CASSLEQGIRYGYTF,TRBV5-8,-,15,TRBJ1-2,TRBD1
TGTGCCACCAGCAGAGATATTTCGGGATCGAGGGATACGCAGTATTTT,CATSRDISGSRDTQYF,TRBV15,-,16,TRBJ2-3,-
TGTGCCAGCTCACCTGTCCCGGGACAGGGGGAAGATAGCAATCAGCCCCAGCATTTT,CASSPVPGQGEDSNQPQHF,TRBV18,few,19,TRBJ1-5,TRBD1
TGCGCCAGCAGCTCAAGAGACAATGATGACGAGCAGTACTTC,CASSSRDNDDEQYF,TRBV5-1,few,14,TRBJ2-7,-
TGTGCCACGGGGGTAACCGGGGAGCTGTTTTTT,CATGVTGELFF,TRBV10-3,-,11,TRBJ2-2,-
TGTGCCAGCAGTTTAACAGGGTATTCCTACGAGCAGTACTTC,CASSLTGYSYEQYF,TRBV28,-,14,TRBJ2-7,-
TGCGCCAGCAGGCGAGATCCGTCCTACAATGAGCAGTTCTTC,CASRRDPSYNEQFF,TRBV5-1,once,14,TRBJ2-1,-
TGTGCCAGCAGTTTCGGTAGCAATCAGCCCCAGCATTTT,CASSFGSNQPQHF,TRBV28,-,13,TRBJ1-5,-
TGTGCCAGCAGCCAAGACTTTTTATACAATGAGCAGTTCTTC,CASSQDFLYNEQFF,TRBV14,few,14,TRBJ2-1,-
TGTGCCAGCAGCTTACAGGGAACGGTAAACAATCAGCCCCAGCATTTT,CASSLQGTVNNQPQHF,TRBV7-2,-,16,TRBJ1-5,-